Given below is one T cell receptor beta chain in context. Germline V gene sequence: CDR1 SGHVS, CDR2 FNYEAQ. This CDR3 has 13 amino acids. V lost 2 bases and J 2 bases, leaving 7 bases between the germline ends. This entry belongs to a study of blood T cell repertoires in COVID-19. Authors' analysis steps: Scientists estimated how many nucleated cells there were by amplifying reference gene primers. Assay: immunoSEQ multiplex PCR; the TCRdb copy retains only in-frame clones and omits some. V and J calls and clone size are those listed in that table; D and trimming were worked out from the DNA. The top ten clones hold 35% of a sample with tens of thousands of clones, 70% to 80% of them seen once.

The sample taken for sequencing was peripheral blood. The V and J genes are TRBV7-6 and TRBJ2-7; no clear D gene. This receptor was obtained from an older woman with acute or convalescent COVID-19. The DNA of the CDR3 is TGTGCCAGCAGCTTACTCTCTACCTACGAGCAGTACTTC. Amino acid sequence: CASSLLSTYEQYF. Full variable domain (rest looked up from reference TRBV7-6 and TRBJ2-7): GAGVSQSPRYKVTKRGQDVALRCDPISGHVSLYWYRQALGQGPEFLTYFNYEAQQDKSGLPNDRFSAERPEGSISTLTIQRTEQRDSAMYRCASSLLSTYEQYFGPGTRLTVT.